This passage covers 5 T cell receptor beta chains from one sample sequenced in a study of siplizumab effects on memory and regulatory T cells. TCRdb's table, derived via immunoSEQ multiplex PCR, lists solely in-frame clones and lacks some. Of about 72,000 clones detected, about 90% appear once; the ten largest clones hold around 29%. The sample was CD8+ T cells sorted from blood. All receptors derive from a human donor in good health.

V and J are TRBV5-1 and TRBJ2-7; TRBD1 aligns across 8 bases. The CDR3 consists of 16 residues. Germline V gene data show CDR1 as SGHRS and CDR2 as YFSETQ. J lost 5 bases, V lost 0 bases, and 10 bases had no gene match. In DNA form, the CDR3 reads TGCGCCAGCAGCTTGGTGCCAGGGGGCCTCCCGGACGAGCAGTACTTC. Its protein product is CASSLVPGGLPDEQYF.

The gene calls are TRBV27 and TRBJ2-7; 11 positions match TRBD1. Germline V lookup: CDR1 MNHEY, CDR2 SMNVEV (reference sequence). This CDR3 spans 14 amino acids. J lost 3 bases, V lost 5 bases, and 3 bases had no gene match. The CDR3 loop is CASSPGTGGYEQYF. The CDR3 DNA reads as TGTGCCAGCAGTCCCGGGACAGGGGGCTACGAGCAGTACTTC.

The chain recombines TRBV9 with TRBJ2-1; TRBD2 matches at 9 bases. The CDR3 contains 18 residues. Germline assignment: CDR1 SGDLS and CDR2 YYNGEE. V was clipped by 2 bases and J by 5 bases; unmatched bases: 14. CDR3 protein: CASSVASLKRTSDNEQFF. The CDR3 DNA reads as TGTGCCAGCAGCGTGGCCAGCCTTAAGAGGACTAGCGACAATGAGCAGTTCTTC. Full variable domain (outside the CDR3, taken from reference TRBV9 and TRBJ2-1): DSGVTQTPKHLITATGQRVTLRCSPRSGDLSVYWYQQSLDQGLQFLIQYYNGEERAKGNILERFSAQQFPDLHSELNLSSLELGDSALYFCASSVASLKRTSDNEQFFGPGTRLTVL.

The chain joins TRBV27 to TRBJ2-1; 9 bases line up with TRBD1. The CDR3 is 15 residues long. V dropped 4 bases and J dropped 6; count of bases not matched to a gene: 7. Germline lookup yields CDR1 MNHEY and CDR2 SMNVEV (reference sequence). CDR3 sequence: CASSSGTGWVNEQFF. The CDR3 DNA reads TGTGCCAGCAGTTCCGGGACAGGGTGGGTCAATGAGCAGTTCTTC.

This CDR3 is CASSLTTDYEQYF. DNA for the CDR3: TGTGCCAGCAGCCTGACCACTGATTACGAGCAGTACTTC. This rearrangement joins TRBV7-9 to TRBJ2-7; D is ambiguous. Between the trimmed V and J ends, which lost 5 bases and 4 bases, there was a span of 12 bases. This CDR3 is 13 amino acids long. Germline CDR1 SEHNR, CDR2 FQNEAQ (reference sequence).